Listed here is a single T cell receptor beta chain. The record originates from a study of patients and donors after allogeneic stem cell transplantation. Per the germline V gene, CDR1 is MNHEY and CDR2 is SMNVEV (reference sequence). Trimming took off 5 bases at V and 7 bases at J, with 14 bases between the two ends. The CDR3 contains 14 residues. TCRdb re-analysed the RT-PCR reads in MiXCR, keeping a single row per CDR3 protein. This sample has about a million distinct CDR3 sequences; more than 15% occur once, and the top ten carry 6%. The sequence was obtained from a human donor who was either an allogeneic HSCT recipient or a stem cell or donor lymphocyte infusion donor (not recorded which). It is not recorded whose cells these are; they may come from a transplant donor. The specimen was blood, either unsorted or a sorted T cell fraction (not recorded which). The chain couples TRBV27 to TRBJ2-2; no clear D gene. CDR3 amino acids: CASSPKVWVGELFF. In DNA, the CDR3 is TGTGCCAGCAGTCCCAAAGTCTGGGTCGGGGAGCTGTTTTTT.